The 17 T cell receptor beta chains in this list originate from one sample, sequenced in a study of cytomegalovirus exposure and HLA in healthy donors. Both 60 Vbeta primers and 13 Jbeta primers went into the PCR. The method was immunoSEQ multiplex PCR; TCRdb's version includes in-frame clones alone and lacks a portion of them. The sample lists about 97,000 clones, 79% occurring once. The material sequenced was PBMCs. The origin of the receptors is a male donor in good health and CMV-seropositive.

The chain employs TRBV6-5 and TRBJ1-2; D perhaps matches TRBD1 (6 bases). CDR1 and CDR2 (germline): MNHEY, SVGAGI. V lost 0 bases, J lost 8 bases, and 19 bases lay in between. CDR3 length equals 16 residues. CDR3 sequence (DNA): TGTGCCAGCAGTTACTCGTACAGGGAAGGGTACGGAGGCTACACCTTC. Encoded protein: CASSYSYREGYGGYTF.

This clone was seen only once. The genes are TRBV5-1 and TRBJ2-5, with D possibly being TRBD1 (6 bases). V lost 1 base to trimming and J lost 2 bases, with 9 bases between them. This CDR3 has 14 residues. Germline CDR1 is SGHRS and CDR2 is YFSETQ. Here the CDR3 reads CASSLWTAQETQYF. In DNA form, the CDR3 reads TGCGCCAGCAGCTTGTGGACAGCTCAAGAGACCCAGTACTTC.

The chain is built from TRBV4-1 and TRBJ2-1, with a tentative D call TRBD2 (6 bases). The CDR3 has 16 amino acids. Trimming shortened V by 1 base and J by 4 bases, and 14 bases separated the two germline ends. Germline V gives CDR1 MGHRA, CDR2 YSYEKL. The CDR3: CASSQATSREYNEQFF. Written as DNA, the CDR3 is TGCGCCAGCAGCCAAGCTACATCCCGGGAGTACAATGAGCAGTTCTTC.

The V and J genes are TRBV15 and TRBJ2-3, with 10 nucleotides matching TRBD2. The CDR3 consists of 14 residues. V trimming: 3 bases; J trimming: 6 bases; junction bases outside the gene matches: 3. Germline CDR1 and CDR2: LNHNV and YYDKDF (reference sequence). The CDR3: CATSRSGGADTQYF. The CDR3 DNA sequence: TGTGCCACCAGCAGGAGCGGGGGGGCCGATACGCAGTATTTT.

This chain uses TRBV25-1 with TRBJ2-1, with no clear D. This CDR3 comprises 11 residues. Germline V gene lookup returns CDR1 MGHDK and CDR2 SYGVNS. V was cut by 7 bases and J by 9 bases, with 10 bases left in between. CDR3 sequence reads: CASTLSIEQFF. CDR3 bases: TGTGCCAGCACCCTTAGTATTGAGCAGTTCTTC.

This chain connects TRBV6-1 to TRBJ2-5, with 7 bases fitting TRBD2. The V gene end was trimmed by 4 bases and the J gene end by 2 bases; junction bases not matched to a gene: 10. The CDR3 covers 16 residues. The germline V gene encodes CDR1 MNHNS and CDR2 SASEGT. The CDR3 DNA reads TGTGCCAGCAGTGCGAGGCAGCGGGACTTACAAGAGACCCAGTACTTC. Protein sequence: CASSARQRDLQETQYF.

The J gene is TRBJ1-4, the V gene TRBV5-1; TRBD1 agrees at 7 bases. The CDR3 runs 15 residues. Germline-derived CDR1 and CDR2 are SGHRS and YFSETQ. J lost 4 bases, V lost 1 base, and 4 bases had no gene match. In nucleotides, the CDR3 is TGCGCCAGCAGCTTGTCGGGACAGTATAATGAAAAACTGTTTTTT. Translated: CASSLSGQYNEKLFF.

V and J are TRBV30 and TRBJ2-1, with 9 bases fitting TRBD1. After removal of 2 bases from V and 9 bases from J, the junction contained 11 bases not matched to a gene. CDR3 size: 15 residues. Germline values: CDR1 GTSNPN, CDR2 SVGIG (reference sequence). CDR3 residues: CAWSPRWTGATEQFF. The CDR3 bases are TGTGCCTGGAGTCCCCGGTGGACAGGGGCCACTGAGCAGTTCTTC.

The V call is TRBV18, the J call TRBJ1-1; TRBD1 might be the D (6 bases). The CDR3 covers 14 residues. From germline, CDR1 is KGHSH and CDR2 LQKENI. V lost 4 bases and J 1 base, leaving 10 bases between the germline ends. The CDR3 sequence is CASSLGQSNTEAFF. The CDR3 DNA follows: TGTGCCAGCTCACTCGGACAGTCGAACACTGAAGCTTTCTTT.

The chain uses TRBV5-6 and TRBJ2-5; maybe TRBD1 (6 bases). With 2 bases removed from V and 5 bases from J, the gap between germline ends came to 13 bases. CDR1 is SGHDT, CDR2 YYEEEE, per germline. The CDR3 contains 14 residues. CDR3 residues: CASSFSGARETQYF. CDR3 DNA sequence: TGTGCCAGCAGCTTCTCAGGGGCCAGGGAGACCCAGTACTTC.

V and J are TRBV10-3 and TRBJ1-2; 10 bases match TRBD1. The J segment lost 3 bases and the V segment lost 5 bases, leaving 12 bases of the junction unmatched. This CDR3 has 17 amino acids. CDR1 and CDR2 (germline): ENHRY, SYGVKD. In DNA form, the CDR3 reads TGTGCCATCAGTTCCCTCCCGGGACAGGGGATGGACTATGGCTACACCTTC. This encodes CAISSLPGQGMDYGYTF.

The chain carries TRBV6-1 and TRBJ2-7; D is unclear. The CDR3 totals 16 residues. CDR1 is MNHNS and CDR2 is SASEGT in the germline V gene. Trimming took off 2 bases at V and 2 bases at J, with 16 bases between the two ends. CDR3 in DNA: TGTGCCAGCAGTGAACGGTGGTCCAATCCCACCTACGAGCAGTACTTC. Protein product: CASSERWSNPTYEQYF.

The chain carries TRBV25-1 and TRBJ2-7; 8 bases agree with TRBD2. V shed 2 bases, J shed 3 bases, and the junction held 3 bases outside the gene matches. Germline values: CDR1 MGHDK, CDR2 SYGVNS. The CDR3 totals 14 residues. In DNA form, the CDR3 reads TGTGCCAGCAGTGAAGCGGGGGGCGGCTACGAGCAGTACTTC. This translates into CASSEAGGGYEQYF.

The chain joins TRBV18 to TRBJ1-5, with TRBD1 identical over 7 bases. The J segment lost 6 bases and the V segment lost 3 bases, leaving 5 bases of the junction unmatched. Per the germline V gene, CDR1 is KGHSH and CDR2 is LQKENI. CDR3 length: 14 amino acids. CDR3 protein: CASSPRQGVQPQHF. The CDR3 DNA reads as TGTGCCAGCTCACCCCGGCAGGGGGTTCAGCCCCAGCATTTT.

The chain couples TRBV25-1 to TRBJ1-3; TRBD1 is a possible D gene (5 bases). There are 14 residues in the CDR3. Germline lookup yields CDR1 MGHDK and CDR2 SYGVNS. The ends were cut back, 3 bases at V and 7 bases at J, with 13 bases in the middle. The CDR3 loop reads CASSDPGGENTIYF. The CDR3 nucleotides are TGTGCCAGCAGTGACCCGGGGGGGGAGAACACCATATATTTT. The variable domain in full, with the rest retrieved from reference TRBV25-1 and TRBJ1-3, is EADIYQTPRYLVIGTGKKITLECSQTMGHDKMYWYQQDPGMELHLIHYSYGVNSTEKGDLSSESTVSRIRTEHFPLTLESARPSHTSQYLCASSDPGGENTIYFGEGSWLTVV.

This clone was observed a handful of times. The CDR3 bases are TGCGCCAGCAGCCTTGTCGGTGAGGCCCTTGAAGCTTTCTTT. Translating gives CASSLVGEALEAFF. The chain combines TRBV5-1 with TRBJ1-1; D gene ambiguous. Per germline, CDR1 SGHRS and CDR2 YFSETQ. With 4 bases removed from V and 7 bases from J, the gap between germline ends came to 17 bases. The CDR3 length is 14 residues.

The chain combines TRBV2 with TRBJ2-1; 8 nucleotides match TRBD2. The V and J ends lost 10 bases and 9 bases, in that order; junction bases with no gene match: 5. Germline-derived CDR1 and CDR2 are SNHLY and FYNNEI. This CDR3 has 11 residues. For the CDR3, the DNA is TGTGCCACCGGACTAGCTCGTGAGCAGTTCTTC. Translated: CATGLAREQFF.